Below are 28 T cell receptor beta chains sequenced from a single sample in a study of T cells in Graves' hyperthyroidism and ophthalmopathy. Researchers took RNA transcripts and amplified the TCR beta CDR3 regions from them. HTBI primers drove first-round RT-PCR of the TCR CDR3. TCRdb passed the multiplex PCR reads through MiXCR, listing each CDR3 protein once. There are 45,000 to 55,000 distinct CDR3 sequences in the sample; approximately 50% occur only once, and approximately 30% lies in the top ten. Sequencing used peripheral blood or thyroid tissue (not recorded which). These receptors were collected from a young man with Graves' hyperthyroidism.

In this sample, this clonotype turned up many times. This chain uses TRBV6-2 or TRBV6-3 with TRBJ2-7; 8 bases line up with TRBD1. Germline CDR1 and CDR2: MNHEY and SVGEGT. The CDR3 has 12 amino acids. J gave up 5 bases and V 8 bases, and 5 bases lay outside the gene matches. The CDR3 DNA reads as TGTGCCAGCTCGGACAGGGTCGACGAGCAGTACTTC. Translation gives CASSDRVDEQYF.

The chain links TRBV12-3 or TRBV12-4 to TRBJ1-6; D is undetermined. The length of the CDR3 is 14 residues. Trimming removed 3 bases from V and 8 bases from J, with 11 bases in between. DNA for the CDR3: TGTGCCAGCAGTTTGTCCGGGAGGGATTCACCCCTCCACTTT. Amino acid sequence: CASSLSGRDSPLHF.

The genes are TRBV24-1 and TRBJ1-1; D is unclear. The CDR3 is 14 amino acids. Deletions cut 4 bases from V and 6 bases from J, with 14 bases between. Germline V gives CDR1 KGHDR, CDR2 SFDVKD. CDR3: CATSDAGVAPEAFF. The CDR3, as DNA: TGTGCCACCAGTGACGCTGGGGTGGCCCCTGAAGCTTTCTTT.

The count of this clonotype is one. A read error may account for a junction end that differs from germline. V gene TRBV5-1 combines with J gene TRBJ1-2, with D perhaps matching TRBD1 (5 bases). CDR1 and CDR2 (germline): SGHRS, YFSETQ. This CDR3 is built from 14 residues. The CDR3 DNA reads as TGCGCCAACAGCTGGGACGGAACTAACTATGGCTACGCCTTC. Its translation: CANSWDGTNYGYAF. Based on the CDR3 plus reference TRBV5-1 and TRBJ1-2, the full variable domain is KAGVTQTPRYLIKTRGQQVTLSCSPISGHRSVSWYQQTPGQGLQFLFEYFSETQRNKGNFPGRFSGRQFSNSRSEMNVSTLELGDSALYLCANSWDGTNYGYAFGSGTRLTVV.

This clonotype occurred many times. The chain is built from TRBV5-5 and TRBJ1-3; D unresolved. CDR1 and CDR2 from the germline V gene are SGHKS and YYEKEE (reference sequence). This CDR3 contains 16 residues. V dropped 0 bases and J dropped 0 bases, with 10 bases sitting between them. Here the CDR3 reads CASSLAVGNSGNTIYF. In DNA, the CDR3 is TGTGCCAGCAGCTTGGCCGTGGGGAACTCTGGAAACACCATATATTTT.

The J gene is TRBJ1-2, the V gene TRBV7-9; 7 bases are a match to TRBD1. Losses at the gene ends were 5 bases for V and 8 bases for J; bases not matched to a gene: 5. The CDR3 runs 12 residues. Per the germline V gene, CDR1 is SEHNR and CDR2 is FQNEAQ (reference sequence). The CDR3 loop is CASSQGQRGYTF. The CDR3 region has the DNA TGTGCCAGCAGCCAGGGACAGCGAGGCTACACCTTC.

This clonotype occurred once. V usage is TRBV5-1 and J usage is TRBJ2-1; D not certain. This CDR3 is built from 16 residues. V dropped 0 bases and J dropped 0 bases, with 10 bases sitting between them. Germline lookup yields CDR1 SGHRS and CDR2 YFSETQ. The CDR3 nucleotides are TGCGCCAGCAGCTTGGCCCCCTTTAGCTCCTACAATGAGCAGTTCTTC. The encoded protein is CASSLAPFSSYNEQFF. Combining the CDR3 with reference TRBV5-1 and TRBJ2-1 gives the whole variable domain KAGVTQTPRYLIKTRGQQVTLSCSPISGHRSVSWYQQTPGQGLQFLFEYFSETQRNKGNFPGRFSGRQFSNSRSEMNVSTLELGDSALYLCASSLAPFSSYNEQFFGPGTRLTVL.

The chain links TRBV4-3 to TRBJ2-5, with D uncertain. The germline V gene encodes CDR1 LGHNA and CDR2 YSLEER. The ends were cut back, 1 base at V and 6 bases at J, with 9 bases in the middle. The CDR3 loop spans 13 amino acids. As DNA, the CDR3 is TGCGCCAGCAGCCAAGGGACGGAGAAGACCCAGTACTTC. It encodes CASSQGTEKTQYF.

V is TRBV15 and J is TRBJ1-1; D remains ambiguous. Germline V gene lookup returns CDR1 LNHNV and CDR2 YYDKDF (reference sequence). V shed 8 bases and J shed 0 bases, with 13 bases lying between them. CDR3 length: 14 residues. As DNA, the CDR3 is TGTGCCACCCAAATGGAGATTATGAACACTGAAGCTTTCTTT. Protein sequence: CATQMEIMNTEAFF.

The chain combines TRBV29-1 with TRBJ2-7; D may be TRBD1 (6 bases). Germline V gives CDR1 SQVTM, CDR2 ANQGSEA. The CDR3 sequence is 11 residues long. Trimming took 6 bases from V and 8 from J, leaving 14 bases between them. The CDR3 protein is CSVQGNPQQYF. The CDR3 DNA sequence: TGCAGCGTCCAGGGGAACCCCCAGCAGTACTTC.

The J gene is TRBJ1-1, the V gene TRBV28, with 8 nucleotides matching TRBD1. CDR3 size: 15 residues. In germline, CDR1 is MDHEN, CDR2 SYDVKM. Trimming at V came to 5 bases and at J to 1 base, leaving 6 bases not matched to a gene. CDR3 region: CASSATGTGNTEAFF. The CDR3 coding sequence is TGTGCCAGCAGTGCGACCGGGACAGGGAACACTGAAGCTTTCTTT.

This clonotype was picked up many times. The chain recombines TRBV15 with TRBJ2-3; D uncertain. The germline gives CDR1 LNHNV, CDR2 YYDKDF (reference sequence). Between the trimmed V and J ends, which lost 3 bases and 4 bases, there was a span of 2 bases. This CDR3 is built from 11 residues. The CDR3 DNA reads TGTGCCACCAGCAGTGCAGATACGCAGTATTTT. Translation gives CATSSADTQYF.

This clonotype has only a few counts. This could be a read error, since a much larger clone is one nucleotide away. This chain links TRBV5-4 with TRBJ1-1; a weak D match, TRBD1 (6 bases). Germline V gene data show CDR1 as SGHNT and CDR2 as YYREEE (reference sequence). The CDR3 length is 14 residues. Here the CDR3 DNA reads TGTGCCAGCGGCTTGGGGGCGGGGAACACTGAAGCTTTCTTT. Translation: CASGLGAGNTEAFF.

This clonotype has a single count. This chain uses TRBV7-8 with TRBJ1-1, with 7 bases that match TRBD1. Trimming removed 3 bases from V and 11 bases from J; junction bases left unmatched: 12. Germline V gives CDR1 SGHVS, CDR2 FQNEAQ. The CDR3 has 14 amino acids. The CDR3 nucleotides are TGTGCCAGCAGCTTTGATCCGCGACAGGGATGGGCTTTCTTT. This encodes CASSFDPRQGWAFF. Drawing the rest from reference TRBV7-8 and TRBJ1-1, the complete variable domain is GAGVSQSPRYKVAKRGQDVALRCDPISGHVSLFWYQQALGQGPEFLTYFQNEAQLDKSGLPSDRFFAERPEGSVSTLKIQRTQQEDSAVYLCASSFDPRQGWAFFGQGTRLTVV.

The rearrangement joins TRBV9 to TRBJ1-1, with D unclear. The CDR3 totals 13 residues. V shed 0 bases and J shed 2 bases, with 5 bases lying between them. Germline V CDR1 and CDR2: SGDLS, YYNGEE. CDR3 sequence (DNA): TGTGCCAGCAGCGTAGAGTACAACACTGAAGCTTTCTTT. Its translation: CASSVEYNTEAFF.

The CDR3 protein is CASSADGTGGYTF. The DNA for the CDR3 is TGCGCCAGCAGCGCTGACGGGACGGGAGGCTACACCTTC. The chain has TRBV5-1 and TRBJ1-2; weak D call: TRBD1 (5 bases). The CDR3 is 13 amino acids. V lost 4 bases, J lost 8 bases, and 15 bases lay in between. Germline CDR1 and CDR2: SGHRS and YFSETQ. The full variable domain, rest sourced from reference TRBV5-1 and TRBJ1-2, is KAGVTQTPRYLIKTRGQQVTLSCSPISGHRSVSWYQQTPGQGLQFLFEYFSETQRNKGNFPGRFSGRQFSNSRSEMNVSTLELGDSALYLCASSADGTGGYTFGSGTRLTVV.

This clonotype ranks as medium-sized. The chain uses TRBV20-1 and TRBJ2-5; D not resolved. Germline loops: CDR1 DFQATT, CDR2 SNEGSKA (reference sequence). The CDR3 totals 12 residues. The germline V and J ends were trimmed by 3 bases and 4 bases, with 9 bases remaining between them. Here the CDR3 DNA reads TGCAGTGCTAGCGAAAGAGGAGAGACCCAGTACTTC. Translating it yields CSASERGETQYF.

This clonotype was counted ten times or more. The rearrangement uses TRBV5-1 and TRBJ2-3; the match to TRBD2 covers 7 bases. Germline CDR1 is SGHRS and CDR2 is YFSETQ. Trimming removed 5 bases from V and 1 base from J; junction bases left unmatched: 1. CDR3 length: 13 residues. As DNA, the CDR3 is TGCGCCAGCAGTCTAGCGGGCACAGATACGCAGTATTTT. It encodes CASSLAGTDTQYF.

The CDR3 DNA is TGTGCCAGCAGCTTGCTGACAGGGAGATACGAGCAGTACTTC. Residues: CASSLLTGRYEQYF. The gene calls are TRBV7-2 and TRBJ2-7, with 7 positions matching TRBD1. With V trimmed by 3 bases and J by 4 bases, 6 bases remained unmatched. Germline lookup yields CDR1 SGHTA and CDR2 FQGNSA. CDR3 size: 14 residues.

This clonotype occurred many times. V and J are TRBV11-1 and TRBJ2-7; tentative D call: TRBD2 (6 bases). CDR1 and CDR2 from the germline V gene are SGHAT and FQDESV (reference sequence). V lost 0 bases to trimming and J lost 3 bases, with 12 bases between them. The CDR3 totals 15 residues. Here the CDR3 reads CASSLAGGRLYEQYF. CDR3 in DNA: TGTGCCAGCAGCTTAGCGGGGGGTCGTCTCTACGAGCAGTACTTC.

Remarks on this clonotype: No DNA is shown, since the ends of the CDR3 on it are uncertain; the CDR3 is the one TCRdb lists. This sequence joins TRBV7-9 and TRBJ1-2; TRBD1 was called by the table and not checked on the DNA. A total of 22 residues make up the CDR3, ends included. CDR1 is SEHNR and CDR2 is FQNEAQ in the germline V gene (reference sequence). The CDR3 spells CASSIYLCSVEDSPTGRGGYTF.

The chain has TRBV10-3 and TRBJ1-1; the D gene is possibly TRBD1 (5 bases). The CDR3 length is 16 residues. The germline V gene has CDR1 ENHRY and CDR2 SYGVKD. V lost 6 bases to trimming and J lost 0 bases, with 17 bases between them. CDR3 protein: CAISEPSRQMNTEAFF. Written as DNA, the CDR3 is TGTGCCATCAGCGAACCCTCCCGACAGATGAACACTGAAGCTTTCTTT.

This clonotype was observed at least ten times. The chain joins TRBV9 to TRBJ1-3, with D tentatively TRBD1 (5 bases). Trimming removed 0 bases from V and 0 bases from J, with 13 bases in between. From germline, CDR1 is SGDLS and CDR2 YYNGEE. The CDR3 spans 17 residues. CDR3 sequence (DNA): TGTGCCAGCAGCGTAGAGGCAGGGATCAACTCTGGAAACACCATATATTTT. Amino acid sequence: CASSVEAGINSGNTIYF.

The chain recombines TRBV10-3 with TRBJ2-7; TRBD1 aligns across 9 bases. Looked up from germline, CDR1 is ENHRY and CDR2 is SYGVKD. Trimming took 7 bases from V and 3 from J; bases not matched to a gene: 4. This CDR3 contains 13 residues. The CDR3 region has the DNA TGTGCCATCAAGCCGGGACAGGGCTACGAGCAGTACTTC. Encoded protein: CAIKPGQGYEQYF.

The chain is built from TRBV7-2 and TRBJ2-7; D is perhaps TRBD1 or TRBD2 (7 bases each). Germline CDR1 is SGHTA and CDR2 is FQGNSA. V lost 5 bases, J lost 4 bases, and 21 bases lay in between. The CDR3 spans 16 residues. The CDR3 DNA sequence: TGTGCCAGCAGCCCGAAAGCAGGGGGGGGGAGGTACGAGCAGTACTTC. The encoded protein is CASSPKAGGGRYEQYF.

The sample holds many counts of this clonotype. V and J are TRBV6-2 or TRBV6-3 and TRBJ2-7, with a possible D match to TRBD1 (5 bases). The CDR3 has 11 amino acids. V lost 5 bases to trimming and J lost 7 bases, with 9 bases between them. The V gene's germline CDR1 is MNHEY and CDR2 SVGEGT. The CDR3 loop is CASSPNREQYF. The CDR3 bases are TGTGCCAGCAGTCCAAACAGGGAGCAGTACTTC.

The CDR3 reads CATSGTGQQETQYF. DNA of the CDR3: TGTGCCACCAGCGGAACGGGACAGCAAGAGACCCAGTACTTC. This chain connects TRBV15 to TRBJ2-5; 7 nucleotides align to TRBD1. The CDR3 covers 14 residues. J gave up 2 bases and V 5 bases, and 5 bases lay outside the gene matches. Germline CDR1 reads LNHNV; CDR2 reads YYDKDF (reference sequence).

This clonotype has just one count. V usage is TRBV15 and J usage is TRBJ1-6; no clear D. V lost 0 bases and J 8 bases, leaving 11 bases between the germline ends. The germline V gene has CDR1 LNHNV and CDR2 YYDKDF (reference sequence). The CDR3 length is 15 residues. The CDR3 loop reads CATSRELVSDSPLHF. The CDR3 coding sequence is TGTGCCACCAGCAGAGAGCTAGTATCGGATTCACCCCTCCACTTT.